A selection of T cell receptor beta chains follows, all from one sample in a study of blood T cell repertoires in COVID-19. Data came from immunoSEQ multiplex PCR; TCRdb stores just in-frame clones and leaves some out. Of around 200,000 clones in the sample, roughly 84% were seen once. The sequenced sample consisted of peripheral blood. These receptors were collected from a man aged 45 to 65 with active or convalescent COVID-19. Both conserved end residues are part of each CDR3. The D gene is left open where the match is weak. The size entry is marked missing in some rows and otherwise reads once, few, many or a size class.

abundance: once; j_gene: TRBJ1-2; v_gene: TRBV18; d_gene: NA; CDR3aa: CASSPRETAYGYTF; CDR3nt: TGTGCCAGCTCCCCACGAGAGACAGCTTATGGCTACACCTTC
abundance: NA; j_gene: TRBJ1-2; v_gene: TRBV3-1/TRBV3-2; d_gene: NA; CDR3aa: CASSQGRGNGYTF; CDR3nt: TGTGCCAGCAGCCAAGGTCGGGGGAACGGCTACACCTTC
abundance: NA; j_gene: TRBJ1-2; v_gene: TRBV7-9; d_gene: NA; CDR3aa: CASSLGEGTYTF; CDR3nt: TGTGCCAGCAGCTTAGGTGAGGGAACCTACACCTTC
abundance: NA; j_gene: TRBJ1-6; v_gene: TRBV3-1/TRBV3-2; d_gene: TRBD1; CDR3aa: CASSQGFDRGRAPLHF; CDR3nt: TGTGCCAGCAGCCAAGGGTTCGACAGGGGAAGGGCACCCCTCCACTTT
abundance: NA; j_gene: TRBJ1-4; v_gene: TRBV27; d_gene: TRBD1; CDR3aa: CASSLRQGREKLFF; CDR3nt: TGTGCCAGCAGCTTAAGACAGGGCCGGGAAAAACTGTTTTTT
abundance: NA; j_gene: TRBJ1-6; v_gene: TRBV7-2; d_gene: TRBD1; CDR3aa: CASSLRQGEHSPLHF; CDR3nt: TGTGCCAGCAGCTTAAGGCAGGGGGAACATTCACCCCTCCACTTT
abundance: once; j_gene: TRBJ1-1; v_gene: TRBV4-2; d_gene: NA; CDR3aa: CASSQDPRTDKSVF; CDR3nt: TGTGCCAGCAGCCAAGATCCCCGGACGGACAAGTCAGTCTTT
abundance: once; j_gene: TRBJ2-7; v_gene: TRBV6-5; d_gene: NA; CDR3aa: CASVPGHIYEQYF; CDR3nt: TGTGCCAGTGTTCCGGGACACATTTACGAGCAGTACTTC
abundance: NA; j_gene: TRBJ2-3; v_gene: TRBV20-1; d_gene: NA; CDR3aa: CSASHDLEADTQYF; CDR3nt: TGCAGTGCTAGTCACGACCTCGAGGCAGATACGCAGTATTTT
abundance: NA; j_gene: TRBJ1-5; v_gene: TRBV7-8; d_gene: TRBD1; CDR3aa: CASSLWAGGSQPQHF; CDR3nt: TGTGCCAGCAGCTTATGGGCAGGGGGGAGTCAGCCCCAGCATTTT
abundance: NA; j_gene: TRBJ1-6; v_gene: TRBV4-2; d_gene: NA; CDR3aa: CASSQEKTSDSPLHF; CDR3nt: TGTGCCAGCAGCCAAGAGAAGACTTCGGATTCACCCCTCCACTTT
abundance: NA; j_gene: TRBJ1-6; v_gene: TRBV3-1/TRBV3-2; d_gene: TRBD1; CDR3aa: CASSQVGQADSPLHF; CDR3nt: TGTGCCAGCAGCCAAGTGGGACAGGCAGACTCACCCCTCCACTTT
abundance: NA; j_gene: TRBJ2-6; v_gene: TRBV28; d_gene: NA; CDR3aa: CASSSPPGEGGANVLTF; CDR3nt: TGTGCCAGCAGTTCCCCCCCCGGGGAAGGTGGGGCCAACGTCCTGACTTTC
abundance: NA; j_gene: TRBJ1-1; v_gene: TRBV29-1; d_gene: NA; CDR3aa: CSVARRDKGTEAFF; CDR3nt: TGCAGCGTGGCCCGTCGGGATAAGGGAACTGAAGCTTTCTTT
abundance: once; j_gene: TRBJ1-4; v_gene: TRBV19; d_gene: NA; CDR3aa: CASSIDRTANEKLFF; CDR3nt: TGTGCCAGTAGTATAGACAGGACAGCTAATGAAAAACTGTTTTTT
abundance: once; j_gene: TRBJ1-1; v_gene: TRBV28; d_gene: NA; CDR3aa: CASSLLWGMNTEAFF; CDR3nt: TGTGCCAGCAGTTTATTATGGGGCATGAACACTGAAGCTTTCTTT
abundance: NA; j_gene: TRBJ2-1; v_gene: TRBV19; d_gene: NA; CDR3aa: CASSGQQLSDEQFF; CDR3nt: TGTGCCAGTAGTGGGCAACAGCTTAGCGATGAGCAGTTCTTC
abundance: NA; j_gene: TRBJ1-6; v_gene: TRBV5-4; d_gene: TRBD1; CDR3aa: CASSTRQGNSPLHF; CDR3nt: TGTGCCAGCAGCACAAGACAGGGTAATTCACCCCTCCACTTT
abundance: NA; j_gene: TRBJ2-3; v_gene: TRBV3-1/TRBV3-2; d_gene: TRBD2; CDR3aa: CASSQGGGLDTQYF; CDR3nt: TGTGCCAGCAGCCAAGGCGGGGGGTTAGATACGCAGTATTTT
abundance: few; j_gene: TRBJ1-6; v_gene: TRBV25-1; d_gene: NA; CDR3aa: CASSVEVYDSPLHF; CDR3nt: TGTGCCAGCAGTGTAGAGGTGTACGATTCACCCCTCCACTTT
abundance: NA; j_gene: TRBJ2-1; v_gene: TRBV10-3; d_gene: TRBD1; CDR3aa: CAIRRSQGVDNEQFF; CDR3nt: TGTGCCATCAGGAGGAGCCAGGGGGTAGACAATGAGCAGTTCTTC
abundance: NA; j_gene: TRBJ2-3; v_gene: TRBV3-1/TRBV3-2; d_gene: TRBD2; CDR3aa: CASSQQRGGLDTQYF; CDR3nt: TGTGCCAGCAGCCAACAGCGGGGGGGCCTAGATACGCAGTATTTT
abundance: NA; j_gene: TRBJ1-2; v_gene: TRBV28; d_gene: TRBD1; CDR3aa: CASSTTQTGFYGYTF; CDR3nt: TGTGCCAGCAGTACCACCCAGACAGGGTTTTATGGCTACACCTTC